This T cell receptor beta chain was identified during a study of cytomegalovirus exposure and HLA in healthy donors. Points from the study as a whole: In a later analysis, first-cohort TCR clusters were found to tend to co-occur in the 130 or so validation repertoires. In vitro assays verified that a few CMV-associated chains recognized CMV antigens specifically. The study designated roughly 160 TCR beta chains cytomegalovirus-associated.

This clone appeared once. The antigen is not known. The CDR3 is 15 residues long. Germline V CDR1 and CDR2: KGHSH, LQKENI. V trimming: 1 base; J trimming: 2 bases; junction bases outside the gene matches: 4. The table came from immunoSEQ multiplex PCR; TCRdb's copy has only in-frame clones and leaves some out. The sample has 130,000 to 150,000 clones; roughly 81% are singletons. The genes are TRBV18 and TRBJ2-7; TRBD1 matches 8 bases. The sample comprised PBMCs. The source of this sequence is a woman aged 25 to 45 in good health and CMV-seronegative. Here the CDR3 reads CASSPQGQGTYEQYF. DNA of the CDR3: TGTGCCAGCTCACCACAAGGACAGGGAACCTACGAGCAGTACTTC.